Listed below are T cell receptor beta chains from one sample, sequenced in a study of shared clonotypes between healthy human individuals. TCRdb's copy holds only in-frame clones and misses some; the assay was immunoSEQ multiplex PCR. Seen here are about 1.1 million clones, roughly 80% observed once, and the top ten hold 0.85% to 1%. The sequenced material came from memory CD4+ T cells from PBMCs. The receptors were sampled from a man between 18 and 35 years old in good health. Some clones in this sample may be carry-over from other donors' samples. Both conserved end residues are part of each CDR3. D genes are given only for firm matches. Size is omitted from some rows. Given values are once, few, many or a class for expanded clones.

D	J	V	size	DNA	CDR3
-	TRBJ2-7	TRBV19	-	TGTGCCAGTAGTGGCGGGACTGGGCCCTACGAGCAGTACTTC	CASSGGTGPYEQYF
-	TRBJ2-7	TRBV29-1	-	TGCAGCGTTCTTAGTCGCTCCGAGCAGTACTTC	CSVLSRSEQYF
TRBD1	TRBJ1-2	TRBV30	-	TGTGCCTGGACGGTTCCCGGGACAGCCTATGGCTACACCTTC	CAWTVPGTAYGYTF
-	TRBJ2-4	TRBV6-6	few	TGTGCCAGCAGCCCTGAGGTGGTGGTGTCCAAAAACATTCAGTACTTC	CASSPEVVVSKNIQYF
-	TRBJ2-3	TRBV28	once	TGTGCCAGCAGGGAGCGGGATACGCAGTATTTT	CASRERDTQYF
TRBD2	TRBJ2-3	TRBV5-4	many	TGTGCCAGCAGCTTACCTAGCGGGAGTAGAGATACGCAGTATTTT	CASSLPSGSRDTQYF
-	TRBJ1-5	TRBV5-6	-	TGTGCCAGCAGCTTGGCCGGGGGGACTCAGCCCCAGCATTTT	CASSLAGGTQPQHF
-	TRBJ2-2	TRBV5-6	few	TGTGCCAGCAGCTTGGCGGCGGCGAACACCGGGGAGCTGTTTTTT	CASSLAAANTGELFF
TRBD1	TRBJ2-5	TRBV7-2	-	TGTGCCAGCAGCTTCGACAGGGGAGTCCAAGAGACCCAGTACTTC	CASSFDRGVQETQYF
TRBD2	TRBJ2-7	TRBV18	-	TGTGCCAGCTCATCGACTAGCGGGAGCTCCTACGAGCAGTACTTC	CASSSTSGSSYEQYF
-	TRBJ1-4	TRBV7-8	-	TGTGCCAGCAGCTTCGCCGGGTGGGGTGAAAAACTGTTTTTT	CASSFAGWGEKLFF
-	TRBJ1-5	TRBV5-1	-	TGCGCCAGCAGCTTTGAGGGGGGTCAGCCCCAGCATTTT	CASSFEGGQPQHF
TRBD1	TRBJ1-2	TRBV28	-	TGTGCCAGCAGTTCGGGACAGGACCCTAACTATGGCTACACCTTC	CASSSGQDPNYGYTF
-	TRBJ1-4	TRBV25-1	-	TGTGCCAGCAGTAAGGAGAAAGGACCAGTCAGGGGTAGGGAAAAACTGTTTTTT	CASSKEKGPVRGREKLFF
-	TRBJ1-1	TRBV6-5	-	TGTGCCAGCGGCAACACTGAAGCTTTCTTT	CASGNTEAFF
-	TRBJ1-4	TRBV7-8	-	TGTGCCAGCAGCTTCCGAGCAACTAATGAAAAACTGTTTTTT	CASSFRATNEKLFF
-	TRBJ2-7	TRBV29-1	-	TGCAGCGTTGAAGGAGACGGGGGCTACTCCTACGAGCAGTACTTC	CSVEGDGGYSYEQYF
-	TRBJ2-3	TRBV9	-	TGTGCCAGCAGCCTCGGGACGGTGTCCACAGATACGCAGTATTTT	CASSLGTVSTDTQYF
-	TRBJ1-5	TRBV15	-	TGTGCCACCAGCCAGGTGGGGGTTCAGCCCCAGCATTTT	CATSQVGVQPQHF
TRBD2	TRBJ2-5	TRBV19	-	TGTGCCAGTAGTCGGGAGCCGGGACTAGGGAAGGAGACCCAGTACTTC	CASSREPGLGKETQYF
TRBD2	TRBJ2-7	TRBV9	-	TGTGCCAGCAGCGTCAGCGGGAGCTACGAGCAGTACTTC	CASSVSGSYEQYF
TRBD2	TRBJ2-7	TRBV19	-	TGTGCCAGTGCTCCGACAGCGGGGGAGCAGTACTTC	CASAPTAGEQYF
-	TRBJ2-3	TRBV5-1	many	TGCGCCAGCAGCTTGGGGACTAGCACAGATACGCAGTATTTT	CASSLGTSTDTQYF
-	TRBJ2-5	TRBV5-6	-	TGTGCCAGCAGCCCGGGGACACGGGAGACCCAGTACTTC	CASSPGTRETQYF
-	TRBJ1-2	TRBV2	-	TGTGCCAGCAACAGAGGGGGACACCCCAGCAACTATGGCTACACCTTC	CASNRGGHPSNYGYTF
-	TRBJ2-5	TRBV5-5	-	TGTGCCAGCAGCTCGACAGATTTTCAAGAGACCCAGTACTTC	CASSSTDFQETQYF